This is a list of T cell receptor beta chains from one sample in a study of vaccination and CD4 T cells after COVID-19. No antigen has been identified for these receptors. MiXCR was run by TCRdb on the PCR reads, yielding one entry per CDR3 protein. The data show fewer than 20,000 distinct CDR3 sequences, around 52% seen once. This specimen was CD4+ T cells from blood, cultured in vitro, taken before SARS-CoV-2 vaccination. These receptors came from a human donor who had recovered from COVID-19. The CDR3 runs from the conserved cysteine through the conserved F or W. D genes are given only for firm matches. The size of a clone is reported for some rows only, either as once, few or many, or as a class for expanded clones.

NA,TRBV7-9,TRBJ2-5,NA,TGTGCCAGCAGCTTATTCGCGGGGACCCAAGAGACCCAGTACTTC,CASSLFAGTQETQYF
NA,TRBV2,TRBJ2-7,NA,TGTGCCAGCACCGGTGCAGGAGCGGCCACCTACGAGCAGTACTTC,CASTGAGAATYEQYF
NA,TRBV6-5,TRBJ2-7,NA,TGTGCCAGCAGTTACTCTTGGATAGGAGGCTACGAGCAGTACTTC,CASSYSWIGGYEQYF
NA,TRBV5-4,TRBJ2-1,TRBD1,TGTGCCAGCAGCTTGGGGACAGGGAGGTTCAATGAGCAGTTCTTC,CASSLGTGRFNEQFF
few,TRBV20-1,TRBJ1-2,NA,TGCAGTGCTGCCGCTGACAGTACCTATGGCTACACCTTC,CSAAADSTYGYTF
few,TRBV20-1,TRBJ1-1,NA,TGCAGTGCTAGAGATAAGAGGCGTGGCAGCCTGTTT,CSARDKRRGSLF
once,TRBV5-4,TRBJ1-2,TRBD1,TGTGCCAGCAGACGGGGACAGGAGTTCGCCTATGGCTACACCTTC,CASRRGQEFAYGYTF
few,TRBV20-1,TRBJ2-5,TRBD2,TGCAGTGCTCCTGGACTAGCGGGAACAGAGACCCAGTACTTC,CSAPGLAGTETQYF
NA,TRBV7-9,TRBJ1-2,NA,TGTGCCAGCAGCACTTCAGGGGTTGACGGCTACACCTTC,CASSTSGVDGYTF
NA,TRBV6-1,TRBJ1-6,TRBD1,TGTGCCAGCAGTCGACAGGGGGGACGGGGCTCACCCCTCCACTTT,CASSRQGGRGSPLHF
few,TRBV7-6,TRBJ2-3,TRBD2,TGTGCCAGCAGCTTAGCCGGTAGCGGGAGCAAGAGGGATACGCAGTATTTT,CASSLAGSGSKRDTQYF
NA,TRBV6-1,TRBJ2-5,TRBD2,TGTGCCGCGGCATTAGTAGCGGGGGTTGGGGAGACCCAGTACTTC,CAAALVAGVGETQYF
few,TRBV20-1,TRBJ1-2,NA,TGCAGTGCCAACCCCCCAAGGGGGGATGGCTACACCTTC,CSANPPRGDGYTF
few,TRBV7-2,TRBJ1-6,NA,TGTGCCAGCAGCTTAAGGGGGACGGGGAATTCACCCCTCCACTTT,CASSLRGTGNSPLHF
few,TRBV20-1,TRBJ1-6,NA,TGCAGTGCTAGGGCGGACACCTTTAATTCACCCCTCCACTTT,CSARADTFNSPLHF
NA,TRBV28,TRBJ1-1,NA,TGTGCCAGCAGCCTGGGGGTCAGCGGGGGCGGTGAAGCTTTCTTT,CASSLGVSGGGEAFF
NA,TRBV6-2/TRBV6-3,TRBJ2-5,TRBD2,TGTGCCAGCAGCCTCCTGGGGGGGTGGCAAGAGACCCAGTACTTC,CASSLLGGWQETQYF
NA,TRBV20-1,TRBJ2-1,TRBD2,TGCAGTGCTAGTGTATGGGGGACTAGGGGGAATGAGCAGTTCTTC,CSASVWGTRGNEQFF
few,TRBV6-4,TRBJ2-5,NA,TGTGCCAGCAGTGAGTCAGGGAGGCAGGGAGAGACCCAGTACTTC,CASSESGRQGETQYF
NA,TRBV11-3,TRBJ2-7,NA,TGTGCCAGCAGCCTAAGATTCTACGAGCAGTACTTC,CASSLRFYEQYF
few,TRBV6-1,TRBJ1-1,TRBD1,TGTGCCAGCAAAGGGAGACAGGGATTCACTGAAGCTTTCTTT,CASKGRQGFTEAFF
NA,TRBV7-2,TRBJ1-2,NA,TGTGCCAGCAGCTCCTCCTCAGACAACTATGGCTACACCTTC,CASSSSSDNYGYTF
NA,TRBV7-2,TRBJ1-1,TRBD1,TGTGCCAGCAGCCCGCGCTACAGGGGAGGCACTGAAGCTTTCTTT,CASSPRYRGGTEAFF
NA,TRBV4-2,TRBJ1-5,NA,TGTGCCAGCAGCCAAGACCCCGACAACGGGGGTCAGCCCCAGCATTTT,CASSQDPDNGGQPQHF
NA,TRBV19,TRBJ1-2,TRBD1,TGTGCCACCGTACAGGACAGGACCTCCCTCTATGGCTACACCTTC,CATVQDRTSLYGYTF
NA,TRBV20-1,TRBJ2-7,TRBD2,TGCAGTGCTAGAGAGGCTAGCGGGGGGGCGCTCGAGCAGTACTTC,CSAREASGGALEQYF
NA,TRBV10-3,TRBJ1-6,NA,TGTGCCATCAGTGGGTCAGATCGTGATTCACCCCTCCACTTT,CAISGSDRDSPLHF
NA,TRBV27,TRBJ1-6,NA,TGTGCCAGCAGTTTTACTCGGGGCACCTATAATTCACCCCTCCACTTT,CASSFTRGTYNSPLHF